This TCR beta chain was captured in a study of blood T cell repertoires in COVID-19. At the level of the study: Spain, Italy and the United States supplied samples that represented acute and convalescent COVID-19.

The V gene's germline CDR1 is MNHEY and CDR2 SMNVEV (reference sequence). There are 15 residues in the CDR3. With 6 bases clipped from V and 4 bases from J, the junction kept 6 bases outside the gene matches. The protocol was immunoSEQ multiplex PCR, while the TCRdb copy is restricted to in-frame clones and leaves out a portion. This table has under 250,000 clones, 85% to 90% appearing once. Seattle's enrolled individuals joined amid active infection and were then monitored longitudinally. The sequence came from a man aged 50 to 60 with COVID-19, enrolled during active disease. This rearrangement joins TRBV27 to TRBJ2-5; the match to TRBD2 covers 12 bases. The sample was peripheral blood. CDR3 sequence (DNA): TGTGCCAGCAGCCCGATGGGACTAGCGGGAGAGACCCAGTACTTC. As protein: CASSPMGLAGETQYF.